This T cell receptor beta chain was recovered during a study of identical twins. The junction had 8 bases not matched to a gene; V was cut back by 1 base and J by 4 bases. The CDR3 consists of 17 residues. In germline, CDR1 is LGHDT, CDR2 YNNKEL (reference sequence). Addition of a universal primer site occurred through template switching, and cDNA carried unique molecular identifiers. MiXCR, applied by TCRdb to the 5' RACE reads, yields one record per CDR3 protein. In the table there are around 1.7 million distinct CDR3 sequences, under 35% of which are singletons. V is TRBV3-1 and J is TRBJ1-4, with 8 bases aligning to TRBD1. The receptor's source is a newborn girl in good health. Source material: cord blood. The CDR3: CASSQVGQGAFNEKLFF. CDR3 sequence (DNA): TGTGCCAGCAGCCAAGTCGGGCAGGGGGCCTTTAATGAAAAACTGTTTTTT.